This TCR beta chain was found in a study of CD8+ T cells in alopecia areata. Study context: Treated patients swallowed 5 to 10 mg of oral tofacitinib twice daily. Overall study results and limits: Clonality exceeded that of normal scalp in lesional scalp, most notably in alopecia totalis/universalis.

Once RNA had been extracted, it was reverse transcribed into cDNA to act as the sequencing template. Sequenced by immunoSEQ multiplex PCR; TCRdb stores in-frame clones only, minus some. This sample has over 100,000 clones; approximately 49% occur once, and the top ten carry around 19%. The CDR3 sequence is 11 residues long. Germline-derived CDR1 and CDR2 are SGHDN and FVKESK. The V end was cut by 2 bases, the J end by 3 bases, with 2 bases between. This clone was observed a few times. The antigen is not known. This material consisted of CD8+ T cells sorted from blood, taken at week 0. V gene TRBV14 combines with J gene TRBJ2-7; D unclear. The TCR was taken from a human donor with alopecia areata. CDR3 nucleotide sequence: TGTGCCAGCAGCCAAAACTACGAGCAGTACTTC. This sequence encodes CASSQNYEQYF.